The 18 T cell receptor beta chains reported below all come from one sample, sequenced in a study of early T cells in non-severe SARS-CoV-2 infection. In TCRdb, the 5' RACE reads were re-called with MiXCR into one record per CDR3 protein. Among around 83,000 distinct CDR3 sequences listed, about an eighth were seen once. The starting material was whole blood, obtained at baseline. All receptors derive from an adult who was a healthcare worker with PCR-confirmed SARS-CoV-2 infection or an uninfected control (not recorded which).

This clonotype was seen only a few times. The chain combines TRBV7-3 with TRBJ1-1; 11 positions match TRBD1. This CDR3 comprises 17 residues. Losses at the gene ends were 2 bases for V and 4 bases for J; bases not matched to a gene: 9. In germline, CDR1 is SGHTA, CDR2 FQGTGA. This chain's CDR3 is CASSLSFPGQGGTEAFF. The CDR3 bases are TGTGCCAGCAGCTTATCCTTCCCGGGACAGGGGGGCACTGAAGCTTTCTTT.

This chain links TRBV30 with TRBJ1-6; D call uncertain. Germline V gene data show CDR1 as GTSNPN and CDR2 as SVGIG (reference sequence). Between the trimmed V and J ends, which lost 4 bases and 5 bases, there was a span of 18 bases. This CDR3 is built from 16 residues. DNA of the CDR3: TGTGCCTGGATCCCCCGGCAGGCACCAAATAATTCACCCCTCCACTTT. Amino acids: CAWIPRQAPNNSPLHF.

This clonotype has just a few counts. This chain uses TRBV6-5 with TRBJ1-2; a weak D match, TRBD1 (5 bases). V was trimmed by 2 bases and J by 4 bases, leaving 11 bases between them. Germline V gene lookup returns CDR1 MNHEY and CDR2 SVGAGI. The CDR3 contains 14 residues. The CDR3: CASSYRQSLYGYTF. CDR3 DNA sequence: TGTGCCAGCAGTTACCGACAGAGTCTCTATGGCTACACCTTC.

This clonotype appeared a few times. The V and J genes are TRBV2 and TRBJ2-5, with 7 nucleotides matching TRBD2. In germline, CDR1 is SNHLY, CDR2 FYNNEI. The CDR3 length is 16 residues. J was trimmed by 1 base and V by 9 bases; bases with no gene match: 14. The CDR3 loop is CASDPILAAGQETQYF. CDR3 in DNA: TGTGCCAGTGACCCTATCCTAGCGGCGGGCCAAGAGACCCAGTACTTC.

This clonotype showed up just a few times. This sequence joins TRBV5-4 and TRBJ2-7; TRBD2 matches at 7 bases. V lost 0 bases and J lost 0; bases outside the gene matches: 6. Germline CDR1 SGHNT, CDR2 YYREEE (reference sequence). The CDR3 runs 16 residues. The CDR3 DNA reads as TGTGCCAGCAGCTTGGCCTTTGGCGGGAGCTCCTACGAGCAGTACTTC. Encoded protein: CASSLAFGGSSYEQYF. Filled out from reference TRBV5-4 and TRBJ2-7, the complete variable domain reads ETGVTQSPTHLIKTRGQQVTLRCSSQSGHNTVSWYQQALGQGPQFIFQYYREEENGRGNFPPRFSGLQFPNYSSELNVNALELDDSALYLCASSLAFGGSSYEQYFGPGTRLTVT.

This clonotype has more than one count but fewer than ten. The chain carries TRBV14 and TRBJ2-2; D remains unclear. Germline V gene data show CDR1 as SGHDN and CDR2 as FVKESK. V was cut by 3 bases and J by 2 bases, with 4 bases left in between. CDR3 length equals 13 residues. The CDR3 region has the DNA TGTGCCAGCAGCCACAAAAACACCGGGGAGCTGTTTTTT. Translating it yields CASSHKNTGELFF. Variable domain in full (rest from reference TRBV14 and TRBJ2-2): EAGVTQFPSHSVIEKGQTVTLRCDPISGHDNLYWYRRVMGKEIKFLLHFVKESKQDESGMPNNRFLAERTGGTYSTLKVQPAELEDSGVYFCASSHKNTGELFFGEGSRLTVL.

This clonotype was counted between two and nine times. The genes are TRBV7-2 and TRBJ2-1; TRBD2 aligns across 9 bases. The CDR3 runs to 14 residues. Germline V gene data show CDR1 as SGHTA and CDR2 as FQGNSA. After removal of 8 bases from V and 0 bases from J, the junction contained 2 bases not matched to a gene. DNA of the CDR3: TGTGCCAGCGAGCGGGGGGACTCCTACAATGAGCAGTTCTTC. Its translation: CASERGDSYNEQFF.

This clonotype was detected a few times. The gene calls are TRBV5-6 and TRBJ2-2, with D tentatively TRBD1 (5 bases). The V gene lost 1 base and the J gene lost 1 base, with 8 bases spanning the gap. This CDR3 region has 15 residues. Per germline, CDR1 SGHDT and CDR2 YYEEEE. The CDR3 region is CASSLPRGNTGELFF. In DNA, the CDR3 is TGTGCCAGCAGCTTGCCAAGGGGGAACACCGGGGAGCTGTTTTTT.

V gene TRBV7-9 combines with J gene TRBJ1-2; D not certain. Germline CDR1 is SEHNR and CDR2 is FQNEAQ (reference sequence). The CDR3 runs 13 residues. Trimming pared 2 bases from V and 4 bases from J, leaving 8 bases between. In nucleotides, the CDR3 is TGTGCCAGCAGCTTAAACGGTGCCTATGGCTACACCTTC. Translating it yields CASSLNGAYGYTF. The full variable domain, completed using reference TRBV7-9 and TRBJ1-2, is DTGVSQNPRHKITKRGQNVTFRCDPISEHNRLYWYRQTLGQGPEFLTYFQNEAQLEKSRLLSDRFSAERPKGSFSTLEIQRTEQGDSAMYLCASSLNGAYGYTFGSGTRLTVV.

The V gene is TRBV11-2, the J gene TRBJ2-1, with 7 bases fitting TRBD2. With 8 bases clipped from V and 2 bases from J, the junction kept 3 bases outside the gene matches. This CDR3 region has 13 residues. Per the germline V gene, CDR1 is SGHAT and CDR2 is FQNNGV. CDR3 in amino acids: CASLADAYNEQFF. CDR3 DNA: TGTGCCAGCCTAGCGGACGCCTACAATGAGCAGTTCTTC.

This clonotype was recorded once. The gene calls are TRBV5-6 and TRBJ2-7; D uncertain. The germline V and J ends were trimmed by 0 bases and 3 bases, with 13 bases remaining between them. CDR1 and CDR2 (germline): SGHDT, YYEEEE. The CDR3 is made up of 15 amino acids. The CDR3 here is CASSLGVETYYEQYF. In DNA form, the CDR3 reads TGTGCCAGCAGCTTGGGGGTGGAGACCTACTACGAGCAGTACTTC. Supplemented by reference TRBV5-6 and TRBJ2-7, the full variable domain reads DAGVTQSPTHLIKTRGQQVTLRCSPKSGHDTVSWYQQALGQGPQFIFQYYEEEERQRGNFPDRFSGHQFPNYSSELNVNALLLGDSALYLCASSLGVETYYEQYFGPGTRLTVT.

This clonotype was counted at least ten times. V and J are TRBV20-1 and TRBJ1-2; D possibly corresponds to TRBD1 (6 bases). With 3 bases removed from V and 7 bases from J, the gap between germline ends came to 18 bases. CDR1 is DFQATT, CDR2 SNEGSKA, per germline (reference sequence). This CDR3 spans 14 amino acids. The CDR3 sequence: CSASPGALSGGYTF. The CDR3 nucleotides are TGCAGTGCTAGCCCGGGGGCGCTTTCCGGTGGCTACACCTTC.

This clonotype was seen more than once but under ten times. The chain is built from TRBV7-8 and TRBJ1-3; D is unresolved. This CDR3 spans 16 amino acids. The germline V gene has CDR1 SGHVS and CDR2 FQNEAQ. V shed 2 bases and J shed 3 bases, with 14 bases lying between them. The CDR3 DNA reads as TGTGCCAGCAGCTTAATATTTGGGAAAGATGGAAACACCATATATTTT. It encodes CASSLIFGKDGNTIYF. Together with reference TRBV7-8 and TRBJ1-3, the CDR3 gives the full variable domain: GAGVSQSPRYKVAKRGQDVALRCDPISGHVSLFWYQQALGQGPEFLTYFQNEAQLDKSGLPSDRFFAERPEGSVSTLKIQRTQQEDSAVYLCASSLIFGKDGNTIYFGEGSWLTVV.

The chain recombines TRBV11-3 with TRBJ2-1, with D perhaps TRBD2 (6 bases). Trimming took 2 bases from V and 4 from J, leaving 12 bases between them. There are 15 residues in the CDR3. Germline lookup yields CDR1 SGHNT and CDR2 YENEEA. The CDR3 DNA is TGTGCCAGCAGCTTATTGAGCGGGCGTTACAATGAGCAGTTCTTC. Translation: CASSLLSGRYNEQFF.

This clonotype was seen a handful of times. J is TRBJ2-4 and V is TRBV3-1, with 16 bases aligning to TRBD2. CDR1 is LGHDT and CDR2 is YNNKEL in the germline V gene (reference sequence). The CDR3 runs 17 residues. The V gene end was trimmed by 4 bases and the J gene end by 6 bases; junction bases not matched to a gene: 6. CDR3 nucleotides: TGTGCCAGCAGCCTCGGGACTAGCGGGGGGGCCCGAAACATTCAGTACTTC. It specifies CASSLGTSGGARNIQYF.

In its sample, this clonotype was seen a few times. The chain joins TRBV6-6 to TRBJ2-2, with 11 nucleotides matching TRBD1. CDR1 is MNHNY, CDR2 SVGAGI, per germline (reference sequence). This CDR3 is built from 13 residues. The CDR3 DNA sequence: TGTGTGGGACAGGGGGATTATGGCGGGGAGCTGTTTTTT. It codes for CVGQGDYGGELFF.

This clonotype was observed many times. Its ends do not fully match the called genes, so a read error is possible. The J gene is TRBJ2-5, the V gene TRBV6-5; unclear D gene. The CDR3 has 15 residues. From germline, CDR1 is MNHEY and CDR2 SVGAGI. The chain's CDR3 is CASSNSHGSLKSQYF. In nucleotides, the CDR3 is TGTGCCAGCAGTAACTCACATGGAAGCCTGAAGTCCCAGTACTTC.

As concerns this clonotype: A junction boundary mismatches the germline segment, possibly from a read error. The chain joins TRBV7-2 to TRBJ2-2; either TRBD1 or TRBD2 may supply D (5 bases each). Germline assignment: CDR1 SGHTA and CDR2 FQGNSA. The CDR3 spans 15 residues. The chain's CDR3 is CASGLSGTATGELFF. The CDR3, as DNA: TGTGCCAGCGGCTTGTCCGGGACCGCCACCGGGGAGCTGTTTTTT. The whole variable domain, filled in from reference TRBV7-2 and TRBJ2-2, reads GAGVSQSPSNKVTEKGKDVELRCDPISGHTALYWYRQSLGQGLEFLIYFQGNSAPDKSGLPSDRFSAERTGGSVSTLTIQRTQQEDSAVYLCASGLSGTATGELFFGEGSRLTVL.